This TCR beta chain came from a study of T cell responses to AZD1222 COVID-19 vaccine. Findings of the study overall: A mostly white British donor set with more females was recruited, and clonal diversity was possibly underestimated. AZD1222 recipients seropositive at baseline numbered only five to seven. Repertoire sampling occurred only after the peak T cell response.

Using immunoSEQ multiplex PCR, the repertoire was profiled, and TCRdb retains in-frame clones only, with some absent. The repertoire holds more than 100,000 clones, around 90% seen once, with 7.5% to 8% in the top ten. For this clone: Its antigen is not known. Other DNA sequences in the sample encode the same CDR3.

The TCR comes from an adult in good health. Sequences were derived from peripheral blood, sampled on day 0 of AZD1222 vaccination.

CDR3 sequence (DNA): TGTGCCAGCTCACCAAGGGGACAGGGGGCGAACACCGGGGAGCTGTTTTTT. Protein: CASSPRGQGANTGELFF. The chain joins TRBV18 to TRBJ2-2; 11 nucleotides match TRBD1. Per germline, CDR1 KGHSH and CDR2 LQKENI. The CDR3 loop spans 17 amino acids. Germline trimming cut 2 bases from V and 0 bases from J; bases unmatched to any gene: 2.